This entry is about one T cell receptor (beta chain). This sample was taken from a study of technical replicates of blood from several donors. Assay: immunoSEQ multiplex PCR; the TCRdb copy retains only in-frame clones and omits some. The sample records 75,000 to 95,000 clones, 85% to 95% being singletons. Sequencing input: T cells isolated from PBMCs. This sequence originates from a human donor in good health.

The CDR3 spells CASSQDGTSSYEQYF. Here the CDR3 DNA reads TGCGCCAGCAGCCAAGATGGGACATCCTCCTACGAGCAGTACTTC. V is TRBV4-1 and J is TRBJ2-7; tentatively, D is TRBD1 (6 bases). The CDR3 consists of 15 residues. The V end was cut by 0 bases, the J end by 0 bases, with 9 bases between. In germline, CDR1 is MGHRA, CDR2 YSYEKL.